These 3 T cell receptor beta chains originate from one sample sequenced in a study of Graves' ophthalmopathy and Graves' hyperthyroidism. Amplification of the TCR beta CDR3 regions used RNA transcripts (as template). HTBI-primed RT-PCR formed the first round, and a multiplex PCR formed the second. TCRdb re-derived calls from the multiplex PCR reads in MiXCR, one entry per CDR3 protein. The profile shows roughly 600,000 distinct CDR3 sequences, approximately 35% of them singletons. The sequenced sample consisted of peripheral blood or thyroid tissue (not recorded which). The receptors shown here come from an adult man with Graves' hyperthyroidism.

A word on this clonotype: Just one base apart from a much larger clone, this may be a read error. This chain uses TRBV7-3 with TRBJ1-3; D may be TRBD1 (6 bases). The germline V gene has CDR1 SGHTA and CDR2 FQGTGA. The CDR3 spans 15 residues. CDR3 protein: CASSYGGAAGNTVYF. DNA of the CDR3: TGTGCCAGCAGCTACGGGGGGGCCGCTGGAAACACCGTATATTTT. The entire variable domain, with the rest obtained from reference TRBV7-3 and TRBJ1-3, is as follows: GAGVSQTPSNKVTEKGKYVELRCDPISGHTALYWYRQSLGQGPEFLIYFQGTGAADDSGLPNDRFFAVRPEGSVSTLKIQRTERGDSAVYLCASSYGGAAGNTVYFGEGSWLTVV.

This clonotype has only a few counts. V is TRBV19 and J is TRBJ2-7; D is unresolved. Looked up from germline, CDR1 is LNHDA and CDR2 is SQIVND (reference sequence). The CDR3 consists of 13 residues. Trimming stripped 3 bases from V and 2 bases from J, with 8 bases between. In DNA form, the CDR3 reads TGTGCCAGTAGTATGGGTGACCCCTACGAGCAGTACTTC. Amino acids: CASSMGDPYEQYF.

The CDR3, as DNA: TGTGCCAGCAGCTCGGGCCGGACAGGGGCACAAGAGACCCAGTACTTC. Its protein is CASSSGRTGAQETQYF. This chain connects TRBV13 to TRBJ2-5, with 9 bases fitting TRBD1. This CDR3 is built from 16 residues. Germline CDR1 reads PRHDT; CDR2 reads FYEKMQ (reference sequence). Trimming cost V 4 bases and J 2 bases; bases outside gene matches: 8.